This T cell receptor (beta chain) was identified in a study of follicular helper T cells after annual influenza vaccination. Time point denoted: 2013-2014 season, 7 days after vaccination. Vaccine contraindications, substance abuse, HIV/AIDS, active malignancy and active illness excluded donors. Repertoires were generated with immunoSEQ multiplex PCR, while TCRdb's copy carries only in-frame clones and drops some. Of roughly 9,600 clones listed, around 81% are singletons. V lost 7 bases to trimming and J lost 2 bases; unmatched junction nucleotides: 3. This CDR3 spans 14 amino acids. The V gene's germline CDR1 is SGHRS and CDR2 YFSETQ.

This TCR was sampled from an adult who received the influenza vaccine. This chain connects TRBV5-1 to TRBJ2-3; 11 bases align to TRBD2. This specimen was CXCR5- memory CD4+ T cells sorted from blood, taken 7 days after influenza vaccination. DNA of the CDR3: TGCGCCAGCCAACTAGCGGGGGACACAGATACGCAGTATTTT. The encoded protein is CASQLAGDTDTQYF.